This TCR beta chain was captured by sequencing in a study of cytomegalovirus exposure and HLA in healthy donors. The study ran its PCR with 60 Vbeta and 13 Jbeta primers. Using immunoSEQ multiplex PCR, the repertoire was profiled, and TCRdb retains in-frame clones only, with some absent. The data contain around 110,000 clones, almost 70% of them singletons. The CDR3 spans 14 residues. Germline V gene data show CDR1 as MNHEY and CDR2 as SMNVEV (reference sequence). The germline V and J ends were trimmed by 2 bases and 14 bases, with 18 bases remaining between them. This chain links TRBV27 with TRBJ1-4; possibly TRBD1 for D (6 bases). This clonotype originated in a man aged 25-45 years in good health and CMV-seropositive. Sequencing was carried out using PBMCs. The CDR3 DNA reads as TGTGCCAGCAGTTTAGGAAATGGGGGGGCGGTCCTGTTTTTT. Protein sequence: CASSLGNGGAVLFF.